This passage covers 21 T cell receptor beta chains from one sample sequenced in a study of T cell responses to AZD1222 COVID-19 vaccine. Only in-frame clones appear in the TCRdb table, and some are missing; sequencing was by immunoSEQ multiplex PCR. There are 150,000 or so clones in the sample; roughly 90% occur only once, and under 3.5% lies in the top ten. Sequenced material: peripheral blood, taken 28 days after the second AZD1222 dose. The source of these receptors is an adult who received the AZD1222 COVID-19 vaccine.

V usage is TRBV28 and J usage is TRBJ1-2, with a tentative D call TRBD1 (6 bases). Looked up from germline, CDR1 is MDHEN and CDR2 is SYDVKM. The CDR3 covers 15 residues. Deletions cut 4 bases from V and 4 bases from J, with 16 bases between. The DNA of the CDR3 is TGTGCCAGCAGTTCCCCAAGAGGGGGTGCCTATGGCTACACCTTC. It translates to CASSSPRGGAYGYTF.

The chain links TRBV28 to TRBJ1-1; D is uncertain. The germline V gene has CDR1 MDHEN and CDR2 SYDVKM. The CDR3 is made up of 13 amino acids. V was clipped by 8 bases and J by 1 base, with 11 bases between them. DNA of the CDR3: TGTGCCAGCGGCTTTGAGGGGAACACTGAAGCTTTCTTT. Protein product: CASGFEGNTEAFF.

This chain connects TRBV7-8 to TRBJ2-6; D is unresolved. The germline V gene encodes CDR1 SGHVS and CDR2 FQNEAQ. This CDR3 is 16 amino acids long. V was shortened by 4 bases and J by 3 bases, with 13 bases between the two germline ends. The CDR3 sequence: CASSSPASFGANVLTF. CDR3 DNA sequence: TGTGCCAGCAGCTCCCCAGCTAGTTTTGGGGCCAACGTCCTGACTTTC.

The chain has TRBV6-6 and TRBJ2-6; 9 bases fit TRBD1. The CDR3 is 16 residues long. Losses at the gene ends were 2 bases for V and 4 bases for J; bases not matched to a gene: 3. The germline gives CDR1 MNHNY, CDR2 SVGAGI (reference sequence). The CDR3 reads CASSYLQGAGANVLTF. The CDR3 nucleotides are TGTGCCAGCAGTTACCTACAGGGGGCGGGGGCCAACGTCCTGACTTTC.

V usage is TRBV19 and J usage is TRBJ1-5; D perhaps matches TRBD1 (5 bases). Germline CDR1 is LNHDA and CDR2 is SQIVND (reference sequence). V was clipped by 7 bases and J by 7 bases, with 14 bases between them. This CDR3 is 13 amino acids long. CDR3 sequence: CASTHGGNQPQHF. In nucleotides, the CDR3 is TGTGCCAGTACCCATGGGGGGAACCAGCCCCAGCATTTT.

The chain links TRBV5-5 to TRBJ2-2; 9 bases map to TRBD1. This CDR3 has 16 amino acids. Germline V gene data show CDR1 as SGHKS and CDR2 as YYEKEE (reference sequence). V shed 4 bases and J 3 bases; nucleotides not matched to a gene: 7. CDR3 loop: CASSPRQGGYTGELFF. Written as DNA, the CDR3 is TGTGCCAGCAGCCCCCGACAGGGGGGATACACCGGGGAGCTGTTTTTT.

The chain joins TRBV7-2 to TRBJ1-4; D perhaps matches TRBD1 (5 bases). The CDR3 is made up of 17 amino acids. Trimming cost V 5 bases and J 3 bases, with 19 bases left between them. Germline V gene lookup returns CDR1 SGHTA and CDR2 FQGNSA. The CDR3 region is CASSGGIEGSSNEKLFF. CDR3 sequence (DNA): TGTGCCAGCAGCGGGGGAATTGAGGGCTCCTCTAATGAAAAACTGTTTTTT.

The chain has TRBV5-6 and TRBJ2-5; D is undetermined. Trimming removed 0 bases at V and 4 bases at J, with 7 bases between. The CDR3 contains 13 residues. CDR1 is SGHDT and CDR2 is YYEEEE in the germline V gene. In nucleotides, the CDR3 is TGTGCCAGCAGCTTGGCTTCGGTAGAGACCCAGTACTTC. Encoded protein: CASSLASVETQYF.

The CDR3: CAWSYGDNGNTIYF. CDR3 nucleotides: TGTGCCTGGAGTTACGGGGACAATGGAAACACCATATATTTT. The chain combines TRBV30 with TRBJ1-3; maybe TRBD1 (6 bases). Deletions cut 2 bases from V and 3 bases from J, with 11 bases between. The CDR3 totals 14 residues. CDR1 and CDR2 (germline): GTSNPN, SVGIG (reference sequence).

This rearrangement joins TRBV4-3 to TRBJ2-7; the D is unclear. V was clipped by 0 bases and J by 0 bases, with 6 bases between them. The CDR3 loop spans 14 amino acids. Germline loops: CDR1 LGHNA, CDR2 YSLEER. This CDR3 reads CASSQDSYSYEQYF. In DNA, the CDR3 is TGCGCCAGCAGCCAAGATTCGTACTCCTACGAGCAGTACTTC.

The chain employs TRBV6-5 and TRBJ2-7, with D unresolved. This CDR3 comprises 12 residues. Trimming left V 7 bases short and J 4 bases short, with 11 bases between. The germline CDR1 and CDR2 sequences are MNHEY and SVGAGI. CDR3 loop: CASTKFPYEQYF. The CDR3 coding sequence is TGTGCCAGCACCAAATTCCCGTACGAGCAGTACTTC.

This rearrangement joins TRBV7-2 to TRBJ1-1, with a tentative D call TRBD1 (6 bases). Germline loops: CDR1 SGHTA, CDR2 FQGNSA. This CDR3 is 15 amino acids long. The germline V and J ends were trimmed by 5 bases and 0 bases, with 13 bases remaining between them. The CDR3 sequence: CASSPPGHLNTEAFF. For the CDR3, the DNA is TGTGCCAGCAGCCCCCCGGGACACTTGAACACTGAAGCTTTCTTT.

This clone was counted between two and nine times. The V and J genes are TRBV5-1 and TRBJ2-2, with 7 nucleotides matching TRBD2. The CDR3 is 15 amino acids. Germline CDR1 is SGHRS and CDR2 is YFSETQ. The V and J ends lost 0 bases and 6 bases, in that order; junction bases with no gene match: 5. The chain's CDR3 is CASSLDAGVPGELFF. The DNA of the CDR3 is TGCGCCAGCAGCTTGGACGCGGGAGTCCCCGGGGAGCTGTTTTTT.

The chain carries TRBV21-1 and TRBJ2-2; TRBD2, the table's D call, was not compared with the DNA. TRBV21-1 corresponds to a pseudogene. The CDR3 consists of 17 residues. This CDR3 is CASSKAGGPRPTGELFF. Here the CDR3 DNA reads TGTGCCAGCAGCAAAGCTGGAGGGCCAAGACCCACCGGGGAGCTGTTTTTT.

This clone was counted a single time. The V gene is TRBV21-1, the J gene TRBJ1-4. TRBV21-1 is assigned pseudogene status. This CDR3 contains 12 residues. CDR3 sequence: CAITLANEKLFF. Here the CDR3 DNA reads TGTGCCATCACCCTAGCTAATGAAAAACTGTTTTTT.

The chain links TRBV7-9 to TRBJ1-2; tentative D call: TRBD1 (5 bases). This CDR3 comprises 12 residues. Trimming took off 1 base at V and 6 bases at J, with 6 bases between the two ends. Germline loops: CDR1 SEHNR, CDR2 FQNEAQ (reference sequence). The CDR3 loop is CASSLGGNGYTF. In DNA, the CDR3 is TGTGCCAGCAGCTTAGGGGGGAATGGCTACACCTTC. Full variable domain (remainder filled in from reference TRBV7-9 and TRBJ1-2): DTGVSQNPRHKITKRGQNVTFRCDPISEHNRLYWYRQTLGQGPEFLTYFQNEAQLEKSRLLSDRFSAERPKGSFSTLEIQRTEQGDSAMYLCASSLGGNGYTFGSGTRLTVV.

The chain is built from TRBV28 and TRBJ1-2; tentatively, D is TRBD1 (5 bases). The V end was cut by 8 bases, the J end by 0 bases, with 16 bases between. Germline V gene sequence: CDR1 MDHEN, CDR2 SYDVKM. This CDR3 region has 15 residues. The CDR3, as DNA: TGTGCCAGCTCGCCGTTGGGGACTTCTAACTATGGCTACACCTTC. Amino acid sequence: CASSPLGTSNYGYTF.

The V and J genes are TRBV13 and TRBJ1-2; D unclear. CDR1 is PRHDT, CDR2 FYEKMQ, per germline (reference sequence). The CDR3 totals 14 residues. V lost 3 bases, J lost 0 bases, and 8 bases lay in between. The CDR3 loop reads CASSFLGSNYGYTF. The DNA of the CDR3 is TGTGCCAGCAGCTTTCTGGGGTCTAACTATGGCTACACCTTC.

The V and J genes are TRBV30 and TRBJ1-2; 7 bases are a match to TRBD1. Per germline, CDR1 GTSNPN and CDR2 SVGIG (reference sequence). The CDR3 runs 16 residues. Unmatched junction bases numbered 12, after V lost 3 bases and J lost 2 bases. The CDR3 spells CAWRKGAKGVNYGYTF. The CDR3 DNA reads as TGTGCCTGGAGGAAGGGGGCTAAGGGTGTGAACTATGGCTACACCTTC.

This chain links TRBV19 with TRBJ1-5; no firm D call. The V gene lost 4 bases and the J gene lost 6 bases, with 7 bases spanning the gap. Germline V gene sequence: CDR1 LNHDA, CDR2 SQIVND (reference sequence). The CDR3 is 12 residues long. The CDR3 DNA reads TGTGCCAGTAGTACTGACACTCAGCCCCAGCATTTT. It codes for CASSTDTQPQHF.

The V gene is TRBV6-5, the J gene TRBJ2-7; D unresolved. CDR3 length: 13 amino acids. Germline V gene lookup returns CDR1 MNHEY and CDR2 SVGAGI. Deletions cut 6 bases from V and 0 bases from J, with 9 bases between. In DNA form, the CDR3 reads TGTGCCAGCAGCCCCGCCGGCTCCTACGAGCAGTACTTC. This gives the protein CASSPAGSYEQYF.